This TCR beta chain was recovered during a study of Graves' ophthalmopathy and Graves' hyperthyroidism. Findings and caveats of the study: Blood shared most expanded thyroid clonotypes above 0.001 frequency.

Amplification of the TCR beta CDR3 regions used RNA transcripts (as template). HTBI primers primed a first-round RT-PCR, and a second-round multiplex PCR followed. One entry per CDR3 protein results from TCRdb running MiXCR on the multiplex PCR reads. Here the sample spans 350,000 to 400,000 distinct CDR3 sequences, 15% to 20% being singletons. A word on this clonotype: The antigen remains unidentified.

Isolation of PBMCs was performed using 9 to 10 ml of fresh peripheral blood. The CDR3 length is 13 residues. In germline, CDR1 is SGHTA, CDR2 FQGNSA. Deletions cut 1 base from V and 5 bases from J, with 9 bases between. The chain couples TRBV7-2 to TRBJ2-7; maybe TRBD2 (5 bases). This clonotype was obtained from a woman between 18 and 29 years old with Graves' ophthalmopathy. Sequencing was done on a sample of peripheral blood. The CDR3 reads CASSLGPSHEQYF. The CDR3 DNA is TGTGCCAGCAGCTTAGGGCCTAGCCACGAGCAGTACTTC.